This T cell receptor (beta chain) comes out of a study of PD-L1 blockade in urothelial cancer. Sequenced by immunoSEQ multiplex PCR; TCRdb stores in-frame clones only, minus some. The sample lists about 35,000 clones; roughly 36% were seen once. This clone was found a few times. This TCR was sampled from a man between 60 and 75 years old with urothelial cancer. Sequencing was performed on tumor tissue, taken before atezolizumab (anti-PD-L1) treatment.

The CDR3 protein is CASSLQGADGNTIYF. The CDR3 bases are TGTGCCAGCAGCCTCCAGGGGGCGGATGGAAACACCATATATTTT. The chain carries TRBV6-8 and TRBJ1-3; 8 bases are shared with TRBD1. The trim removed 6 bases at V and 3 bases at J, leaving 7 bases unmatched. CDR3 length equals 15 residues. CDR1 is MNHGY and CDR2 is SAAAGT in the germline V gene.